This T cell receptor beta chain was documented in a study of breast tumors, draining lymph nodes, adjacent tissues. V gave up 5 bases and J gave up 7 bases; unmatched junction bases: 4. Germline loops: CDR1 SGHAT, CDR2 FQNNGV. CDR3 size: 14 residues. Many counts were recorded for this clonotype. TCRdb analysed the multiplex PCR reads with MiXCR anew, one entry per CDR3 protein. The sample holds under 25,000 distinct CDR3 sequences, 43% seen once. The J gene is TRBJ2-3, the V gene TRBV11-2; the match to TRBD2 covers 12 bases. Sequencing input: breast tumor tissue. This clonotype was obtained from a female donor with breast cancer. Some clones in this sample may be carry-over from other donors' samples. The CDR3 coding sequence is TGTGCCAGCAGCCTAGCGGGAGGGCCGAATACGCAGTATTTT. Its translation: CASSLAGGPNTQYF.